These T cell receptor beta chains were read from a single sample in a study of T cells in narcolepsy. The repertoire was sequenced with immunoSEQ multiplex PCR; TCRdb's copy has only in-frame clones and lacks some. Altogether tens of thousands of clones are present, around 90% being singletons, with the ten largest covering 1% to 1.5%. Sequenced input: CD45RA- memory CD4+ T cells from PBMCs. The receptors shown here come from a human donor with narcolepsy. The CDR3 runs from the conserved cysteine through the conserved F or W. The D gene is left open where the match is weak. For some rows the clone size is stated as once, few or many, or as a class when expanded; others skip it.

TRBJ2-7	TRBD1	.	TRBV15	TGTGCCACCAGCAGAGATACAGGGGGACAGTACTTC	CATSRDTGGQYF
TRBJ1-1	.	.	TRBV4-1	TGCGCCAGCAGCCAAGTAGGGCACCCGCCCAATGAAGCTTTCTTT	CASSQVGHPPNEAFF
TRBJ1-2	TRBD1	few	TRBV7-8	TGTGCCAGCAGCTTAGGGGCAGGGGGAGTTTATGGCTACACCTTC	CASSLGAGGVYGYTF
TRBJ1-5	.	.	TRBV25-1	TGTGCCAGCAGTGGAGACCGGGAGCCATATAGCAATCAGCCCCAGCATTTT	CASSGDREPYSNQPQHF
TRBJ1-5	TRBD1	.	TRBV18	TGTGCCAGCTCACCGGACAGGGGGCAGCCCCAGCATTTT	CASSPDRGQPQHF
TRBJ1-1	.	.	TRBV11-2	TGTGCCATTAAGGGGTGGAACACTGAAGCTTTCTTT	CAIKGWNTEAFF
TRBJ1-1	TRBD1	.	TRBV5-6	TGTGCCAGCAGCTTAGGGGGCGCAGGGACTGAAGCTTTCTTT	CASSLGGAGTEAFF
TRBJ1-4	.	.	TRBV9	TGTGCCAGCAGCGTAGGGTTTACTAATGAAAAACTGTTTTTT	CASSVGFTNEKLFF
TRBJ1-2	.	.	TRBV28	TGTGCCAGCAGTCGGACAGCGAACTATGGCTACACCTTC	CASSRTANYGYTF
TRBJ1-5	.	.	TRBV19	TGTGCCAGTAGTATCGTCGCCGAGGCCAATCAGCCCCAGCATTTT	CASSIVAEANQPQHF
TRBJ1-1	.	.	TRBV30	TGTGCCTGGATAGGCCGGGGACTGAAAGCTTTCTTT	CAWIGRGLKAFF
TRBJ2-5	TRBD1	.	TRBV27	TGTGCCAGCAAACGGACAGGGCAAGAGACCCAGTACTTC	CASKRTGQETQYF
TRBJ2-7	TRBD1	.	TRBV5-5	TGTGCCAGCAGCTTGGCCGGGACAGACTCCTACGAGCAGTACTTC	CASSLAGTDSYEQYF
TRBJ2-7	TRBD2	.	TRBV28	TGTGCCAGCAGTGTGGGACTAGCGGGAGGCCACTCCTACGAGCAGTACTTC	CASSVGLAGGHSYEQYF
TRBJ2-7	.	.	TRBV2	TGTGCCAGCAAAGGAGGTAGCGGTTCCTACGAGCAGTACTTC	CASKGGSGSYEQYF
TRBJ2-5	TRBD1	.	TRBV6-1	TGTGCCGGACAGGGACAGGGGGTTTTCGGGACCCAGTACTTC	CAGQGQGVFGTQYF
TRBJ1-1	TRBD1	.	TRBV6-1	TGTGCCAGCAGTGTCGCGCGGGACAGAGCAAACACTGAAGCTTTCTTT	CASSVARDRANTEAFF
TRBJ1-2	.	once	TRBV7-9	TGTGCCAGCAGTGAGCGTGCGTCGTATGGCTACACCTTC	CASSERASYGYTF
TRBJ2-7	.	.	TRBV7-8	TGTGCCAGCAGCCACCAGTACGAGCAGTACTTC	CASSHQYEQYF
TRBJ2-7	TRBD2	.	TRBV15	TGTGCCACCAGCAAGCCCTTAGCGGGGCCCTACGAGCAGTACTTC	CATSKPLAGPYEQYF
TRBJ2-7	.	.	TRBV6-5	TGTGCCAGCAGTCCCCGGGGCCCAGAGGATGAGCAGTACTTC	CASSPRGPEDEQYF
TRBJ2-3	TRBD2	.	TRBV5-1	TGCGCCAGCAGCGGGGGACTAGCCCTACGGGGCACAGATACGCAGTATTTT	CASSGGLALRGTDTQYF
TRBJ2-3	TRBD2	.	TRBV2	TGTGCCAGCAGCGTAGCGGGGGGTAGTGCTAGCACAGATACGCAGTATTTT	CASSVAGGSASTDTQYF
TRBJ2-7	.	.	TRBV5-1	TGCGCCAGCAGCTTAGACGCAGCCTACGAGCAGTACTTC	CASSLDAAYEQYF
TRBJ2-1	TRBD1	.	TRBV5-1	TGCGCCAGCAGCGTGGGACAGGGGAATGAGCAGTTCTTC	CASSVGQGNEQFF
TRBJ2-5	TRBD2	few	TRBV12-5	TGTGCTAGTGGCTTGGGAGGGGTGACCCAGTACTTC	CASGLGGVTQYF
TRBJ1-1	.	few	TRBV28	TGTGCCAGCAGACTACCCGGACACTCATCCATGAACACTGAAGCTTTCTTT	CASRLPGHSSMNTEAFF
TRBJ1-2	TRBD1	few	TRBV19	TGTGCCAGTAGTATGGGACAGGGGAACTATGGCTACACCTTC	CASSMGQGNYGYTF
TRBJ1-2	.	.	TRBV2	TGTGCCAGCAGTGAAGGGGGCGGGGGCCACACCTTC	CASSEGGGGHTF
TRBJ2-7	.	.	TRBV4-1	TGCGCCAGCAGCCCAGGGGGGGCTAAGGGCTCCTACGAGCAGTACTTC	CASSPGGAKGSYEQYF
TRBJ2-5	.	once	TRBV28	TGTGCCAGCATGGTATCGGGATCAGGGGAGACCCAGTACTTC	CASMVSGSGETQYF